Following are 20 T cell receptor beta chains from one sample sequenced in a study of T-cell reconstitution after alpha-beta-depleted transplantation in children. Using unique molecular identifiers, the investigators prepared the TCRbeta library. TCRdb fed the PCR reads into MiXCR, producing one record per CDR3 protein. The table includes hundreds of thousands of distinct CDR3 sequences, approximately 14% detected once. The sequencing used PBMCs, collected before TCRalphabeta/CD19-depleted stem cell transplant. These receptor sequences come from a girl aged 2-15 years with congenital amegakaryocytic thrombocytopenia, due to receive a stem cell transplant.

A few counts support this clonotype. The rearrangement uses TRBV30 and TRBJ1-5, with 7 bases that match TRBD1. Looked up from germline, CDR1 is GTSNPN and CDR2 is SVGIG (reference sequence). This CDR3 comprises 13 residues. Trimming took 5 bases from V and 4 from J; bases not matched to a gene: 5. This chain's CDR3 is CAWGGTDNQPQHF. The CDR3 bases are TGTGCCTGGGGTGGGACAGATAATCAGCCCCAGCATTTT.

This clonotype was counted at least ten times. The CDR3 sequence: CASSAQRQGLNYGYTF. CDR3 bases: TGTGCCAGCAGTGCCCAAAGACAGGGCCTTAACTATGGCTACACCTTC. The J gene is TRBJ1-2, the V gene TRBV25-1, with 7 bases fitting TRBD1. Looked up from germline, CDR1 is MGHDK and CDR2 is SYGVNS. The CDR3 has 16 amino acids. Germline trimming cut 4 bases from V and 1 base from J; bases unmatched to any gene: 9.

This clonotype was picked up many times. This sequence joins TRBV5-1 and TRBJ2-5; 8 nucleotides line up with TRBD2. V gave up 3 bases and J gave up 2 bases; unmatched junction bases: 12. CDR3 length equals 17 residues. CDR1 and CDR2 from the germline V gene are SGHRS and YFSETQ. DNA for the CDR3: TGCGCCAGCAGCTCGTGGCGCAGCGGGAGTGTTCAAGAGACCCAGTACTTC. Translated, it gives CASSSWRSGSVQETQYF.

V is TRBV20-1 and J is TRBJ1-2; TRBD1 might be the D (5 bases). Trimming pared 7 bases from V and 5 bases from J, leaving 17 bases between. Looked up from germline, CDR1 is DFQATT and CDR2 is SNEGSKA (reference sequence). This CDR3 is built from 13 residues. The CDR3 DNA sequence: TGCAGTGTCAATCGGGGGAGATTGTATGGCTACACCTTC. Translation gives CSVNRGRLYGYTF.

The chain has TRBV6-5 and TRBJ2-1; 7 bases line up with TRBD1. With V trimmed by 0 bases and J by 4 bases, 0 bases remained unmatched. The CDR3 consists of 14 residues. In germline, CDR1 is MNHEY, CDR2 SVGAGI. CDR3 amino acids: CASSYSTGYNEQFF. CDR3 coding DNA: TGTGCCAGCAGTTACTCGACAGGGTACAATGAGCAGTTCTTC.

This clonotype was seen repeatedly, ten times or more. This chain links TRBV6-5 with TRBJ2-1, with D possibly matching TRBD1 (6 bases). Germline-derived CDR1 and CDR2 are MNHEY and SVGAGI. Trimming left V 2 bases short and J 6 bases short, with 23 bases between. The CDR3 extends over 18 amino acids. The CDR3 bases are TGTGCCAGCAGTTACGCCCTAGGGGGAAACAGCCCCGGCAATGAGCAGTTCTTC. Translated, it gives CASSYALGGNSPGNEQFF.

There are many counts of this clonotype. The chain recombines TRBV5-1 with TRBJ2-1, with 15 bases aligning to TRBD2. This CDR3 region has 17 residues. The ends lost 2 bases at V and 10 bases at J; junction bases unmatched: 10. Per germline, CDR1 SGHRS and CDR2 YFSETQ. The CDR3 loop is CASSFSIRTSGRGEQFF. The CDR3 DNA reads as TGCGCCAGCAGCTTCTCGATACGGACTAGCGGGAGGGGGGAGCAGTTCTTC. Combining the CDR3 with reference TRBV5-1 and TRBJ2-1 gives the whole variable domain KAGVTQTPRYLIKTRGQQVTLSCSPISGHRSVSWYQQTPGQGLQFLFEYFSETQRNKGNFPGRFSGRQFSNSRSEMNVSTLELGDSALYLCASSFSIRTSGRGEQFFGPGTRLTVL.

The J gene is TRBJ2-3, the V gene TRBV5-1; D may be TRBD1 (6 bases). The V gene lost 0 bases and the J gene lost 9 bases, with 11 bases spanning the gap. The germline gives CDR1 SGHRS, CDR2 YFSETQ. This CDR3 comprises 13 residues. The DNA of the CDR3 is TGCGCCAGCAGCTTGGGGGGGACACCCACGCAGTATTTT. Residues: CASSLGGTPTQYF.

V gene TRBV5-1 combines with J gene TRBJ2-7; D is uncertain. Between the trimmed V and J ends, which lost 6 bases and 6 bases, there was a span of 13 bases. The CDR3 extends over 12 amino acids. Germline V lookup: CDR1 SGHRS, CDR2 YFSETQ. CDR3: CASTLNGPEQYF. In DNA form, the CDR3 reads TGCGCCAGCACCCTGAACGGGCCCGAGCAGTACTTC.

DNA of the CDR3: TGTGCCAGCAGCTTGGGGACAGGGGGCGCAGATACGCAGTATTTT. It translates to CASSLGTGGADTQYF. The J gene is TRBJ2-3, the V gene TRBV7-2; 12 bases match TRBD1. The germline V gene has CDR1 SGHTA and CDR2 FQGNSA. The length of the CDR3 is 15 residues. Losses at the gene ends were 3 bases for V and 4 bases for J; bases not matched to a gene: 2.

This clonotype was found many times. V is TRBV20-1 and J is TRBJ2-1; TRBD2 aligns across 10 bases. Trimming removed 7 bases from V and 7 bases from J; junction bases left unmatched: 7. This CDR3 spans 13 amino acids. From germline, CDR1 is DFQATT and CDR2 SNEGSKA (reference sequence). The CDR3 bases are TGCAGTGGCACTAGCGGGATCCTGAATGAGCAGTTCTTC. This encodes CSGTSGILNEQFF.

This clonotype was seen more than once but under ten times. The V call is TRBV30, the J call TRBJ2-3; D is unclear. Germline values: CDR1 GTSNPN, CDR2 SVGIG (reference sequence). The CDR3 contains 12 residues. V lost 2 bases, J lost 8 bases, and 11 bases lay in between. CDR3 DNA: TGTGCCTGGAGTTTTTTCGACGGTACGCAGTATTTT. Its translation: CAWSFFDGTQYF.

The J gene is TRBJ2-7, the V gene TRBV15; D is undetermined. This CDR3 has 15 amino acids. Trimming left V 0 bases short and J 0 bases short, with 9 bases between. The germline V gene encodes CDR1 LNHNV and CDR2 YYDKDF (reference sequence). CDR3 bases: TGTGCCACCAGCAGAGATAAAGGCAGCTCCTACGAGCAGTACTTC. It encodes CATSRDKGSSYEQYF. The full variable domain, in which reference TRBV15 and TRBJ2-7 provide the parts outside the CDR3, is DAMVIQNPRYQVTQFGKPVTLSCSQTLNHNVMYWYQQKSSQAPKLLFHYYDKDFNNEADTPDNFQSRRPNTSFCFLDIRSPGLGDTAMYLCATSRDKGSSYEQYFGPGTRLTVT.

At least ten counts were recorded for this clonotype. The junction shows a germline mismatch at one end, possibly a read error. This chain links TRBV5-1 with TRBJ2-1; 7 bases line up with TRBD1. The CDR3 loop spans 12 amino acids. Germline V lookup: CDR1 SGHRS, CDR2 YFSETQ. This chain's CDR3 is CASSSRGYEQFF. DNA for the CDR3: TGTGCCAGCAGTTCCAGGGGGTATGAGCAGTTCTTC.

This clonotype appeared many times. The J gene is TRBJ2-4, the V gene TRBV29-1; D possibly corresponds to TRBD1 (5 bases). Germline V gene sequence: CDR1 SQVTM, CDR2 ANQGSEA. The length of the CDR3 is 15 residues. DNA for the CDR3: TGCAGAAGACAAGGGGCCTGGGGAGCCAAAAACATTCAGTACTTC. Translated: CRRQGAWGAKNIQYF.

This clonotype was observed many times. This chain uses TRBV12-3 or TRBV12-4 with TRBJ2-1; tentatively, D is TRBD1 (5 bases). The V end was cut by 6 bases, the J end by 7 bases, with 7 bases between. The CDR3 spans 11 residues. CDR3 DNA: TGTGCCAGCAGGTCAGGGAATGAGCAGTTCTTC. It codes for CASRSGNEQFF.

This clonotype was seen only a few times. V usage is TRBV12-3 or TRBV12-4 and J usage is TRBJ2-1, with 14 bases aligning to TRBD2. This CDR3 has 16 amino acids. J lost 8 bases, V lost 7 bases, and 10 bases had no gene match. CDR3 residues: CASIWGLAGVGDEQFF. The CDR3 DNA follows: TGTGCCAGCATCTGGGGACTAGCGGGAGTGGGTGATGAGCAGTTCTTC.

This clonotype turned up a few times. V is TRBV5-1 and J is TRBJ2-2; 11 bases are a match to TRBD2. Germline V gene lookup returns CDR1 SGHRS and CDR2 YFSETQ. Trimming at V came to 0 bases and at J to 5 bases, leaving 3 bases not matched to a gene. The CDR3 totals 16 residues. CDR3 coding DNA: TGCGCCAGCAGCTTGGTCGGGACTAGCGGTACCGGGGAGCTGTTTTTT. Translation gives CASSLVGTSGTGELFF.

The chain recombines TRBV20-1 with TRBJ2-1; 9 bases align to TRBD2. Germline-derived CDR1 and CDR2 are DFQATT and SNEGSKA (reference sequence). Trimming at V came to 7 bases and at J to 9 bases, leaving 13 bases not matched to a gene. The CDR3 is 14 residues long. The CDR3 DNA sequence: TGCAGTGTGGAGTCTAGCGGGATGGGCAGTGAGCAGTTCTTC. Its protein product is CSVESSGMGSEQFF.

This clonotype was seen at least ten times. CDR3 DNA: TGTGCCAGCGGAATTCAAGGACACTATGGCTACACCTTC. As protein: CASGIQGHYGYTF. This sequence joins TRBV12-3 or TRBV12-4 and TRBJ1-2; no clear D gene. Trimming cost V 8 bases and J 3 bases, with 13 bases left between them. The CDR3 is made up of 13 amino acids.